The 8 T cell receptor beta chains below all came from one sample that was sequenced in a study of T cells in Graves' hyperthyroidism and ophthalmopathy. TCR beta CDR3 regions were amplified from RNA transcripts. Carried out on the TCR CDR3, a first-round RT-PCR used the HTBI primer set. TCRdb called the multiplex PCR reads again in MiXCR, with one record for every CDR3 protein. The sample has 89,000 or so distinct CDR3 sequences, about 37% seen once. Sequencing used peripheral blood or thyroid tissue (not recorded which). Receptors originate from a woman in her twenties or thirties with Graves' hyperthyroidism.

About this clonotype: Since a much larger clone is just one base distant, this may be a read error. The chain employs TRBV28 and TRBJ2-7; D gene ambiguous. Germline V gene data show CDR1 as MDHEN and CDR2 as SYDVKM. CDR3 size: 14 residues. In DNA form, the CDR3 reads TGTGCCAGCAGTTCGAACAGACTTCCCTACGAGCAGTGCTTC. It specifies CASSSNRLPYEQCF.

The gene calls are TRBV2 and TRBJ2-7, with 11 bases that match TRBD2. This CDR3 is 15 amino acids long. Germline V CDR1 and CDR2: SNHLY, FYNNEI. V gave up 7 bases and J gave up 2 bases; unmatched junction bases: 7. CDR3 in DNA: TGTGCCAGCATCGATCTAGCGGGGGGCCCCTACGAGCAGTACTTC. Its protein product is CASIDLAGGPYEQYF.

The chain carries TRBV12-3 or TRBV12-4 and TRBJ1-3, with 9 positions matching TRBD1. The CDR3 loop spans 16 amino acids. Unmatched junction bases numbered 6, after V lost 4 bases and J lost 2 bases. CDR3 loop: CASSSWDRATGNTIYF. The CDR3 DNA is TGTGCCAGCAGTTCCTGGGACAGGGCAACTGGAAACACCATATATTTT.

Comments on this clonotype: The missing conserved phenylalanine or tryptophan at the end of this CDR3 makes a read error likely. The J gene is TRBJ1-2, the V gene TRBV7-6; D not resolved. V gave up 3 bases and J gave up 6 bases, with 23 bases separating them. CDR1 SGHVS and CDR2 FNYEAQ come from the germline V gene. This CDR3 contains 17 residues. CDR3 sequence: CASSLLERATAEDGYTL. CDR3 nucleotides: TGTGCCAGCAGCTTGTTGGAGCGAGCCACCGCGGAGGATGGCTACACCCTC.

This clonotype occurred many times. The chain has TRBV12-3 or TRBV12-4 and TRBJ2-5; 13 bases match TRBD2. CDR3 length equals 19 residues. Trimming took 6 bases from V and 2 from J; bases not matched to a gene: 15. CDR3 protein: CASSPGLAGPFGSQETQYF. For the CDR3, the DNA is TGTGCCAGCAGCCCGGGACTAGCGGGGCCGTTCGGGTCACAAGAGACCCAGTACTTC.

The DNA of the CDR3 is TGTGCCACCAGCAACCCCACTAGCCTCTACGAGCAGTACTTC. Translation: CATSNPTSLYEQYF. The V gene is TRBV15, the J gene TRBJ2-7, with a possible D match to TRBD2 (6 bases). This CDR3 is 14 amino acids long. Trimming shortened V by 4 bases and J by 3 bases, and 13 bases separated the two germline ends. Germline V gives CDR1 LNHNV, CDR2 YYDKDF (reference sequence).

This clonotype was observed at least ten times. The chain recombines TRBV29-1 with TRBJ1-2; 8 bases are shared with TRBD1. The CDR3 is made up of 17 amino acids. The J segment lost 4 bases and the V segment lost 0 bases, leaving 13 bases of the junction unmatched. Germline V gene sequence: CDR1 SQVTM, CDR2 ANQGSEA. Here the CDR3 DNA reads TGCAGCGTTGAAGATGAGGGCGGGACAGGAGGGCCCTATGGCTACACCTTC. Its protein is CSVEDEGGTGGPYGYTF.

This clonotype was recorded at least ten times. The chain has TRBV6-5 and TRBJ1-2, with a possible D match to TRBD1 (5 bases). Trimming left V 6 bases short and J 3 bases short, with 14 bases between. Germline V gene lookup returns CDR1 MNHEY and CDR2 SVGAGI. There are 14 residues in the CDR3. The CDR3 bases are TGTGCCAGCAGGGCAGGGATTAGGGACTATGGCTACACCTTC. Translated, it gives CASRAGIRDYGYTF.